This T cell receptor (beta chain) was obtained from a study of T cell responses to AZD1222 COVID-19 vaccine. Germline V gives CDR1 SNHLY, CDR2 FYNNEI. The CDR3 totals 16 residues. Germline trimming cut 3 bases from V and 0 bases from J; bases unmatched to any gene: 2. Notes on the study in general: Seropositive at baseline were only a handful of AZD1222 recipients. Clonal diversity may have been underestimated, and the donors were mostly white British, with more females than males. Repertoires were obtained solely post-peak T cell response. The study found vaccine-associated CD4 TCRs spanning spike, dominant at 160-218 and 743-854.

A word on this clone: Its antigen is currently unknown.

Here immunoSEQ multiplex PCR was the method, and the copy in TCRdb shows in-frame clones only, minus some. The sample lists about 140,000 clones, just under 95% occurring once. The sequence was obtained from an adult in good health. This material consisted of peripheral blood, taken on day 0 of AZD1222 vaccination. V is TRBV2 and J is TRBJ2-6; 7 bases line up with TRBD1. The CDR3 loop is CASSERQGSGANVLTF. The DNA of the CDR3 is TGTGCCAGCAGTGAGAGACAGGGCTCTGGGGCCAACGTCCTGACTTTC.